The 10 T cell receptor beta chains listed next were all sequenced from one sample in a study of post-analysis software for immune sequencing data. Study results and caveats: Higher frequency in patients than in controls was seen for 5 or 6 TRBV segments, with TRBV5-6, TRBV5-1 and TRBV20-1 among them.

Tagging with unique molecular identifiers was a feature of the TCR beta cDNA libraries. TCRdb ran MiXCR on the PCR reads and lists one entry per CDR3 protein. The repertoire holds 170,000 or so distinct CDR3 sequences, over 25% seen once, with approximately 1.6% in the top ten. Their specific antigens are unknown. Sequencing used blood. The receptors were sampled from a girl between 10 and 17 years old with multiple sclerosis.

The rearrangement joins TRBV12-3 or TRBV12-4 to TRBJ1-3; D not resolved. V was clipped by 2 bases and J by 0 bases, with 8 bases between them. The CDR3 is 15 amino acids. CDR3 in amino acids: CASSLTVPSGNTIYF. In DNA form, the CDR3 reads TGTGCCAGCAGTTTAACGGTCCCCTCTGGAAACACCATATATTTT.

Of note for this clonotype: An end of the junction differs from the germline gene, which may be a read error. This sequence joins TRBV15 and TRBJ1-5; D unresolved. The germline CDR1 and CDR2 sequences are LNHNV and YYDKDF (reference sequence). The CDR3 has 15 amino acids. The CDR3 coding sequence is TGTGCCACCAGCAGAGATGGTGCCGATTATCAGCCCCGGCATTTT. Protein: CATSRDGADYQPRHF.

Turning to this clonotype: A clone one base away is much larger, so this may be a read error. The chain links TRBV6-1 to TRBJ2-2; TRBD2 agrees at 8 bases. The germline V gene has CDR1 MNHNS and CDR2 SASEGT. CDR3 length: 15 amino acids. The CDR3 sequence is CASRDGRAGTGGLFF. The CDR3 DNA reads as TGTGCCAGCAGGGACGGGAGGGCCGGCACCGGGGGGCTGTTTTTT.

The chain employs TRBV7-9 and TRBJ1-2; D ambiguous. Germline V gene lookup returns CDR1 SEHNR and CDR2 FQNEAQ (reference sequence). CDR3 length: 16 residues. The V gene lost 1 base and the J gene lost 8 bases, with 20 bases spanning the gap. CDR3 region: CASSLGGVRPLEGYTF. CDR3 nucleotides: TGTGCCAGCAGCTTAGGCGGGGTCAGGCCGCTTGAAGGCTACACCTTC. Together with reference TRBV7-9 and TRBJ1-2, the CDR3 gives the full variable domain: DTGVSQNPRHKITKRGQNVTFRCDPISEHNRLYWYRQTLGQGPEFLTYFQNEAQLEKSRLLSDRFSAERPKGSFSTLEIQRTEQGDSAMYLCASSLGGVRPLEGYTFGSGTRLTVV.

As concerns this clonotype: This may arise from a read error, as a much more abundant clone is one base away. This chain connects TRBV28 to TRBJ2-3; D is possibly TRBD1 (5 bases). Looked up from germline, CDR1 is MDHEN and CDR2 is SYDVKM. The CDR3 consists of 16 residues. The CDR3 here is CAGSSTVDISTDTQYF. The CDR3 region has the DNA TGTGCCGGCAGTTCGACAGTGGATATCAGCACAGATACGCAGTATTTT.

As concerns this clonotype: A read error may be the cause here, since a much bigger clone is one base away. The chain combines TRBV5-1 with TRBJ2-1; tentatively, D is TRBD2 (5 bases). This CDR3 spans 13 amino acids. Germline V gene data show CDR1 as SGHRS and CDR2 as YFSETQ. The chain's CDR3 is CAGSGGGGIEQFF. The CDR3 nucleotides read TGCGCCGGCAGCGGTGGAGGAGGAATTGAGCAGTTCTTC.

The rearrangement uses TRBV24-1 and TRBJ1-5, with TRBD1 as a possible D gene (6 bases). CDR1 and CDR2 from the germline V gene are KGHDR and SFDVKD. V was cut by 0 bases and J by 3 bases, with 11 bases left in between. This CDR3 is 16 amino acids long. For the CDR3, the DNA is TGTGCCACCAGTGATTTGACAGGGAATTTCAATCAGCCCCAGCATTTT. This gives the protein CATSDLTGNFNQPQHF.

There are a few counts of this clonotype. The CDR3 reads CASSPQSQGVQAFF. The DNA of the CDR3 is TGTGCCAGCAGCCCCCAATCCCAGGGGGTACAAGCTTTCTTT. The chain links TRBV5-5 to TRBJ1-1, with TRBD1 matching over 7 bases. Germline CDR1 SGHKS, CDR2 YYEKEE (reference sequence). This CDR3 comprises 14 residues. The J segment lost 9 bases and the V segment lost 4 bases, leaving 12 bases of the junction unmatched.

On this clonotype: A much bigger clone sits one base away, suggesting this may be a read error. The chain has TRBV28 and TRBJ2-7, with 11 bases that match TRBD2. The V gene end was trimmed by 6 bases and the J gene end by 7 bases; junction bases not matched to a gene: 14. Germline values: CDR1 MDHEN, CDR2 SYDVKM. CDR3 size: 16 residues. The DNA for the CDR3 is TGTGCCAGCAGAGGTCCTAGCGGGAGGATGAGTCATGAGCAGTACTTC. This codes for CASRGPSGRMSHEQYF.

This clonotype has ten or more counts. The chain recombines TRBV20-1 with TRBJ2-3, with no clear D. CDR3 size: 13 residues. The germline V gene has CDR1 DFQATT and CDR2 SNEGSKA (reference sequence). Trimming took 5 bases from V and 0 from J, leaving 9 bases between them. CDR3 loop: CSARSPSTDTQYF. The CDR3 bases are TGCAGTGCTCGCTCTCCTAGCACAGATACGCAGTATTTT.